The 25 T cell receptor beta chains presented below share a single source sample, sequenced in a study of T-cell reconstitution after alpha-beta-depleted transplantation in children. Library preparation (for TCRbeta) was performed with unique molecular identifiers. One entry per CDR3 protein results from TCRdb running MiXCR on the PCR reads. This sample has about 440,000 distinct CDR3 sequences, with roughly 43% found just once. Sequencing was performed on PBMCs, taken before TCRalphabeta/CD19-depleted stem cell transplant. These receptor sequences come from a girl aged 2 to 9 with aplastic anemia, due to receive a stem cell transplant.

This clonotype has a single count. CDR3 DNA sequence: TGCGCCAGCAGCGCTTGGATAGCGGGAGCCCACGAGCAGTACTTC. This sequence encodes CASSAWIAGAHEQYF. The chain has TRBV5-1 and TRBJ2-7; TRBD2 agrees at 9 bases. The length of the CDR3 is 15 residues. The germline V gene encodes CDR1 SGHRS and CDR2 YFSETQ. Trimming at V came to 4 bases and at J to 5 bases, leaving 10 bases not matched to a gene.

The chain employs TRBV5-1 and TRBJ2-3; TRBD2 agrees at 7 bases. Trimming took 3 bases from V and 3 from J; bases not matched to a gene: 10. There are 16 residues in the CDR3. Per germline, CDR1 SGHRS and CDR2 YFSETQ. CDR3 coding DNA: TGCGCCAGCAGCTCCGCCTCCGTCGGGGGGACAGATACGCAGTATTTT. Translated: CASSSASVGGTDTQYF.

This clonotype turned up a few times. The chain employs TRBV19 and TRBJ1-2; D not certain. The CDR3 totals 15 residues. Germline V gives CDR1 LNHDA, CDR2 SQIVND (reference sequence). Between the trimmed V and J ends, which lost 5 bases and 9 bases, there was a span of 22 bases. The CDR3: CASSPASMVGLRYTF. In nucleotides, the CDR3 is TGTGCCAGTAGTCCCGCGTCGATGGTGGGTTTGCGCTACACCTTC.

V usage is TRBV7-8 and J usage is TRBJ2-3; D possibly uses TRBD1 or TRBD2 (5 bases each). There are 16 residues in the CDR3. CDR1 SGHVS and CDR2 FQNEAQ come from the germline V gene. Trimming took off 2 bases at V and 3 bases at J, with 15 bases between the two ends. The CDR3 bases are TGTGCCAGCAGCTTAAGTGGGGGAGCGAGGACAGATACGCAGTATTTT. Residues: CASSLSGGARTDTQYF. Based on the CDR3 plus reference TRBV7-8 and TRBJ2-3, the full variable domain is GAGVSQSPRYKVAKRGQDVALRCDPISGHVSLFWYQQALGQGPEFLTYFQNEAQLDKSGLPSDRFFAERPEGSVSTLKIQRTQQEDSAVYLCASSLSGGARTDTQYFGPGTRLTVL.

The sample holds a few counts of this clonotype. This chain uses TRBV20-1 with TRBJ2-2; TRBD2 aligns across 15 bases. Trimming at V came to 6 bases and at J to 4 bases, leaving 9 bases not matched to a gene. CDR3 size: 17 residues. Looked up from germline, CDR1 is DFQATT and CDR2 is SNEGSKA (reference sequence). The CDR3 protein is CSAGKGLAGGRTGELFF. CDR3 in DNA: TGCAGTGCGGGAAAGGGACTAGCGGGAGGTCGCACCGGGGAGCTGTTTTTT.

The rearrangement links TRBV29-1 to TRBJ1-1, with D perhaps TRBD1 (6 bases). With 4 bases removed from V and 1 base from J, the gap between germline ends came to 13 bases. Germline CDR1 SQVTM, CDR2 ANQGSEA. The CDR3 runs to 14 residues. CDR3 region: CSVAPHRENTEAFF. CDR3 nucleotides: TGCAGCGTTGCCCCCCACAGGGAGAACACTGAAGCTTTCTTT.

This clonotype has a single count. The V and J genes are TRBV5-6 and TRBJ2-5, with 11 bases fitting TRBD2. The CDR3 has 15 residues. With 0 bases clipped from V and 5 bases from J, the junction kept 3 bases outside the gene matches. The germline V gene encodes CDR1 SGHDT and CDR2 YYEEEE. As DNA, the CDR3 is TGTGCCAGCAGCTTGGTACTAGCGGGGGCGGAGACCCAGTACTTC. As protein: CASSLVLAGAETQYF.

This clonotype turned up a few times. The J gene is TRBJ2-3, the V gene TRBV5-1, with TRBD1 matching 7 bases. This CDR3 is 14 amino acids long. The germline V gene has CDR1 SGHRS and CDR2 YFSETQ. V was pared by 4 bases and J by 8 bases, with 10 bases of the junction left unmatched. CDR3 DNA: TGCGCCAGCAGCCCCCGACAGGGCCAGGGTACGCAGTATTTT. Protein sequence: CASSPRQGQGTQYF.

This clonotype showed up just a few times. The chain joins TRBV25-1 to TRBJ1-5; D not certain. Trimming took 5 bases from V and 3 from J, leaving 8 bases between them. The CDR3 length is 13 residues. Looked up from germline, CDR1 is MGHDK and CDR2 is SYGVNS. The CDR3 sequence: CASSPRDNQPQHF. The CDR3, as DNA: TGTGCCAGCAGTCCCAGAGACAATCAGCCCCAGCATTTT.

This clonotype came up many times. V usage is TRBV6-1 and J usage is TRBJ2-6, with unresolved D. The germline V gene encodes CDR1 MNHNS and CDR2 SASEGT. The ends were cut back, 7 bases at V and 1 base at J, with 11 bases in the middle. The CDR3 is 15 residues long. CDR3 sequence: CASTTNPSGANVLTF. CDR3 DNA sequence: TGTGCCAGCACCACCAACCCTTCTGGGGCCAACGTCCTGACTTTC.

V is TRBV20-1 and J is TRBJ2-1, with 10 bases matching TRBD2. The V segment lost 6 bases and the J segment 9 bases; nucleotides outside the gene matches: 17. Germline CDR1 reads DFQATT; CDR2 reads SNEGSKA (reference sequence). The CDR3 has 16 residues. The CDR3 coding sequence is TGCAGTGCCGGAACGGGTTCTAGCGGGAGATTCATTGAGCAGTTCTTC. Translation: CSAGTGSSGRFIEQFF.

The rearrangement joins TRBV20-1 to TRBJ2-3, with D tentatively TRBD2 (6 bases). Germline-derived CDR1 and CDR2 are DFQATT and SNEGSKA (reference sequence). V was clipped by 5 bases and J by 2 bases, with 17 bases between them. The CDR3 runs to 15 residues. The CDR3 spells CSAPSSAGPTDTQYF. The CDR3 DNA reads TGCAGTGCTCCGTCGTCTGCGGGGCCCACAGATACGCAGTATTTT.

This chain joins TRBV15 and TRBJ1-1; weak D call: TRBD1 (6 bases). The CDR3 extends over 17 amino acids. Germline V gene lookup returns CDR1 LNHNV and CDR2 YYDKDF (reference sequence). V was cut by 3 bases and J by 2 bases, with 19 bases left in between. This chain's CDR3 is CATSRPPDRPFNTEAFF. The CDR3 bases are TGTGCCACCAGCAGGCCCCCCGACAGGCCCTTTAACACTGAAGCTTTCTTT.

The chain uses TRBV5-1 and TRBJ2-5; 7 nucleotides align to TRBD2. This CDR3 spans 16 amino acids. Trimming took 0 bases from V and 4 from J; bases not matched to a gene: 9. Germline V gene data show CDR1 as SGHRS and CDR2 as YFSETQ. The CDR3 loop reads CASSLAGGSGGETQYF. The CDR3 nucleotides read TGCGCCAGCAGCTTGGCCGGGGGGTCAGGTGGAGAGACCCAGTACTTC.

The chain has TRBV11-2 and TRBJ2-1; 14 bases are shared with TRBD2. The germline CDR1 and CDR2 sequences are SGHAT and FQNNGV. V was clipped by 2 bases and J by 8 bases; unmatched bases: 8. The CDR3 runs to 17 residues. The CDR3 coding sequence is TGTGCCAGCAGCTTATTCGGGACTAGCGGGAGCAGGGATGAGCAGTTCTTC. Protein sequence: CASSLFGTSGSRDEQFF.

The gene calls are TRBV5-1 and TRBJ2-5, with 11 bases aligning to TRBD2. Germline V gene data show CDR1 as SGHRS and CDR2 as YFSETQ. Trimming cost V 1 base and J 1 base; bases outside gene matches: 3. This CDR3 spans 16 amino acids. The CDR3 nucleotides are TGCGCCAGCAGCTTGTCTGGGACTAGCGGCCAAGAGACCCAGTACTTC. The encoded protein is CASSLSGTSGQETQYF.

The rearrangement joins TRBV5-1 to TRBJ1-3, with TRBD1 matching over 7 bases. V was clipped by 4 bases and J by 4 bases; unmatched bases: 8. The CDR3 length is 15 residues. CDR1 and CDR2 from the germline V gene are SGHRS and YFSETQ. The CDR3 protein is CASSPQGVPGNTIYF. The DNA for the CDR3 is TGCGCCAGCAGCCCCCAGGGGGTCCCCGGAAACACCATATATTTT.

The chain uses TRBV10-3 and TRBJ2-1; possibly TRBD2 for D (5 bases). This CDR3 spans 11 amino acids. V lost 10 bases to trimming and J lost 8 bases, with 12 bases between them. Germline V gene lookup returns CDR1 ENHRY and CDR2 SYGVKD. CDR3 loop: CATRAGDEQFF. The DNA of the CDR3 is TGTGCCACCCGGGCCGGGGATGAGCAGTTCTTC.

V gene TRBV5-1 combines with J gene TRBJ1-1; 7 bases map to TRBD1. V shed 7 bases, J shed 2 bases, and the junction held 5 bases outside the gene matches. The CDR3 covers 13 residues. Per germline, CDR1 SGHRS and CDR2 YFSETQ. The CDR3 DNA reads as TGCGCCAGCGGAAGGGACAGAAACACTGAAGCTTTCTTT. Translation: CASGRDRNTEAFF.

This chain connects TRBV28 to TRBJ1-5; 7 nucleotides agree with TRBD1. The CDR3 loop spans 15 amino acids. Looked up from germline, CDR1 is MDHEN and CDR2 is SYDVKM. V lost 5 bases and J lost 7; bases outside the gene matches: 11. The CDR3 region is CASSIDRASRQPQHF. In DNA form, the CDR3 reads TGTGCCAGCAGTATCGACAGGGCGAGCAGGCAGCCCCAGCATTTT.

The CDR3 nucleotides read TGCGCCAGCAGCCAACGGACTAGCGGGGATGAGCAGTTCTTC. Its translation: CASSQRTSGDEQFF. This chain connects TRBV4-1 to TRBJ2-1; 12 positions match TRBD2. The germline gives CDR1 MGHRA, CDR2 YSYEKL. CDR3 length: 14 residues. Trimming took 2 bases from V and 8 from J; bases not matched to a gene: 1.

This clonotype was recorded once. The CDR3 loop reads CSARALAPRGDTQYF. The DNA for the CDR3 is TGCAGTGCTAGAGCACTAGCCCCGAGGGGAGATACGCAGTATTTT. The J gene is TRBJ2-3, the V gene TRBV20-1; perhaps TRBD2 as D (6 bases). The CDR3 runs 15 residues. Germline-derived CDR1 and CDR2 are DFQATT and SNEGSKA (reference sequence). The ends were cut back, 1 base at V and 5 bases at J, with 16 bases in the middle.

Details on this clonotype: A much larger clone is a single base away; this may be a read error. CDR3 amino acids: CASSPDRRYEKLFF. The CDR3 bases are TGCGCCAGCAGCCCTGACAGGCGCTATGAAAAACTGTTTTTT. This chain uses TRBV5-1 with TRBJ1-4; maybe TRBD1 (6 bases). The germline gives CDR1 SGHRS, CDR2 YFSETQ. The CDR3 length is 14 residues. Trimming stripped 4 bases from V and 6 bases from J, with 13 bases between.

The chain carries TRBV11-2 and TRBJ2-4; no reliable D call. V was shortened by 8 bases and J by 0 bases, with 11 bases between the two germline ends. CDR3 length: 14 residues. The germline CDR1 and CDR2 sequences are SGHAT and FQNNGV. CDR3 region: CASGTYLAKNIQYF. The CDR3 DNA reads as TGTGCCAGCGGAACCTACCTAGCCAAAAACATTCAGTACTTC.

The CDR3 sequence is CASSPRGNTQYF. The CDR3 DNA sequence: TGTGCCAGCAGCCCGAGGGGAAATACGCAGTATTTT. The rearrangement uses TRBV12-3 or TRBV12-4 and TRBJ2-3; D assignment may be TRBD1 or TRBD2 (5 bases each). Trimming shortened V by 6 bases and J by 7 bases, and 11 bases separated the two germline ends. CDR3 length equals 12 residues.